Following are 7 T cell receptor beta chains from one sample sequenced in a study of shared clonotypes between healthy human individuals. Measured with immunoSEQ multiplex PCR; TCRdb has only the in-frame clones, and not every one. The sample has some 2,500,000 clones, 80% to 95% seen once. The sample was naive CD4+ T cells from PBMCs. Sample subset: CD45RA+ positively selected. The receptors shown here come from a man aged 18 to 29 in good health. Some clones in this sample may be carry-over from other donors' samples.

The CDR3 loop reads CASRGTSGVYEQYF. CDR3 in DNA: TGTGCCAGCAGGGGGACTAGCGGGGTCTACGAGCAGTACTTC. V usage is TRBV6-1 and J usage is TRBJ2-7; 13 nucleotides line up with TRBD2. The V gene end was trimmed by 6 bases and the J gene end by 3 bases; junction bases not matched to a gene: 2. The germline gives CDR1 MNHNS, CDR2 SASEGT. The CDR3 is 14 residues long.

The chain is built from TRBV5-1 and TRBJ2-1, with D unclear. V lost 2 bases to trimming and J lost 12 bases, with 12 bases between them. CDR1 and CDR2 (germline): SGHRS, YFSETQ. This CDR3 region has 12 residues. CDR3 sequence (DNA): TGCGCCAGCAGCTTAGATGGGCAGGCGCAGTTCTTC. Its translation: CASSLDGQAQFF. The full variable domain, its missing parts supplied by reference TRBV5-1 and TRBJ2-1, is KAGVTQTPRYLIKTRGQQVTLSCSPISGHRSVSWYQQTPGQGLQFLFEYFSETQRNKGNFPGRFSGRQFSNSRSEMNVSTLELGDSALYLCASSLDGQAQFFGPGTRLTVL.

The chain has TRBV6-1 and TRBJ2-7; 9 bases map to TRBD1. The CDR3 has 15 residues. The V gene's germline CDR1 is MNHNS and CDR2 SASEGT. Losses at the gene ends were 8 bases for V and 5 bases for J; bases not matched to a gene: 13. CDR3 in amino acids: CASSRQGVSSNEQYF. DNA for the CDR3: TGTGCCAGCTCGCGACAGGGGGTTTCGTCCAACGAGCAGTACTTC.

The genes are TRBV7-2 and TRBJ2-7, with a tentative D call TRBD1 (5 bases). The CDR3 runs to 14 residues. Germline V gene sequence: CDR1 SGHTA, CDR2 FQGNSA. V was cut by 8 bases and J by 0 bases, with 14 bases left in between. CDR3 nucleotide sequence: TGTGCCAGCTCAACGACAGACCACTCCTACGAGCAGTACTTC. This translates into CASSTTDHSYEQYF.

The chain couples TRBV28 to TRBJ2-6; 8 nucleotides align to TRBD1. V gave up 7 bases and J gave up 12 bases; unmatched junction bases: 8. CDR3 size: 13 residues. Germline assignment: CDR1 MDHEN and CDR2 SYDVKM. Written as DNA, the CDR3 is TGTGCCAGCACCCGGACAGGGTCGTCCGTCCTGACTTTC. Translated, it gives CASTRTGSSVLTF.

This rearrangement joins TRBV6-1 to TRBJ2-1, with D perhaps matching TRBD2 (5 bases). Germline CDR1 reads MNHNS; CDR2 reads SASEGT. The CDR3 runs 15 residues. Trimming cost V 7 bases and J 1 base, with 14 bases left between them. CDR3 in amino acids: CASMGSSPSYNEQFF. In DNA form, the CDR3 reads TGTGCCAGCATGGGGTCTAGCCCATCCTACAATGAGCAGTTCTTC.

The chain joins TRBV29-1 to TRBJ2-1; D gene unclear. This CDR3 has 12 amino acids. Looked up from germline, CDR1 is SQVTM and CDR2 is ANQGSEA. V lost 5 bases and J 3 bases, leaving 8 bases between the germline ends. CDR3 sequence reads: CSVYSVYNEQFF. The CDR3 DNA follows: TGCAGCGTTTATTCAGTCTACAATGAGCAGTTCTTC.